The 6 T cell receptor beta chains in this list originate from one sample, sequenced in a study of shared clonotypes between healthy human individuals (dated by TCRdb to between 2020 and 2021). Libraries were made using the immunoSEQ multiplex PCR assay. The table was pulled from immuneACCESS by TCRdb, which kept in-frame rearrangements only. Such tables lose some clones; where checked, under half of the loss comes from unresolved V genes, and the rest has no known cause. The table for this sample lists hundreds of thousands of clones; roughly four fifths of them were counted only once. The ten largest account for around 12% of the sample. Sequenced input: PBMCs. The source of these receptors is a woman aged 35 to 49 in good health. Some clones in this sample may be carry-over from other donors' samples.

The V call is TRBV7-2, the J call TRBJ2-2; 10 bases are a match to TRBD2. Germline CDR1 is SGHTA and CDR2 is FQGNSA. The CDR3 is 17 residues long. With 1 base clipped from V and 3 bases from J, the junction kept 5 bases outside the gene matches. CDR3 sequence reads: CASSLDWTSGHTGELFF. DNA for the CDR3: TGTGCCAGCAGCTTAGACTGGACTAGCGGCCACACCGGGGAGCTGTTTTTT. Supplemented by reference TRBV7-2 and TRBJ2-2, the full variable domain reads GAGVSQSPSNKVTEKGKDVELRCDPISGHTALYWYRQSLGQGLEFLIYFQGNSAPDKSGLPSDRFSAERTGGSVSTLTIQRTQQEDSAVYLCASSLDWTSGHTGELFFGEGSRLTVL.

This rearrangement joins TRBV7-3 to TRBJ2-5; 8 nucleotides agree with TRBD2. J gave up 3 bases and V 9 bases, and 0 bases lay outside the gene matches. Germline V CDR1 and CDR2: SGHTA, FQGTGA. The CDR3 is 11 residues long. The DNA of the CDR3 is TGTGCCAGACTAGCGGAAGAGACCCAGTACTTC. It codes for CARLAEETQYF.

The sample holds one count of this clone. The chain uses TRBV7-3 and TRBJ2-5, with TRBD2 matching over 14 bases. V was pared by 6 bases and J by 5 bases, with 11 bases of the junction left unmatched. This CDR3 has 17 amino acids. Looked up from germline, CDR1 is SGHTA and CDR2 is FQGTGA. This CDR3 is CASSPDGLAGGLETQYF. The DNA of the CDR3 is TGTGCCAGCAGTCCAGACGGACTAGCGGGAGGATTGGAGACCCAGTACTTC.

The genes are TRBV7-3 and TRBJ2-3, with TRBD2 identical over 8 bases. Unmatched junction bases numbered 13, after V lost 5 bases and J lost 3 bases. CDR3 size: 17 residues. CDR1 and CDR2 from the germline V gene are SGHTA and FQGTGA. CDR3 residues: CASSLRQSGRGTDTQYF. CDR3 sequence (DNA): TGTGCCAGCAGCCTACGACAGAGCGGGAGAGGGACAGATACGCAGTATTTT.

This clone came up a few times. The chain links TRBV4-1 to TRBJ1-1; 7 bases map to TRBD1. The CDR3 covers 15 residues. With 5 bases clipped from V and 1 base from J, the junction kept 7 bases outside the gene matches. CDR1 MGHRA and CDR2 YSYEKL come from the germline V gene. In nucleotides, the CDR3 is TGCGCCAGCAGCAATCCAGGGGGTGCGAACACTGAAGCTTTCTTT. Amino acid sequence: CASSNPGGANTEAFF.

V usage is TRBV30 and J usage is TRBJ1-2; D unclear. Looked up from germline, CDR1 is GTSNPN and CDR2 is SVGIG (reference sequence). V lost 1 base, J lost 0 bases, and 12 bases lay in between. CDR3 length equals 15 residues. The CDR3 spells CAWSAYRLSNYGYTF. For the CDR3, the DNA is TGTGCCTGGAGTGCCTACAGACTTTCTAACTATGGCTACACCTTC.